The present T cell receptor (beta chain) was sequenced within a study of cytomegalovirus exposure and HLA in healthy donors. PCR used 60 Vbeta primers and 13 Jbeta primers. Measured with immunoSEQ multiplex PCR; TCRdb has only the in-frame clones, and not every one. The sample yields about 110,000 clones, under 85% seen once. This clone has more than one count but fewer than ten. Its antigen is not identified. Study results and caveats: Follow-up analysis found HLA locus-dependent TCR association rates, highest for DRB1 and lowest for HLA-C. It was shown in a later analysis that HLA-associated TCR beta chains were more clonally expanded than other, equally common chains.

Germline CDR1 SQVTM, CDR2 ANQGSEA. The CDR3 loop spans 14 amino acids. Trimming at V came to 0 bases and at J to 5 bases, leaving 5 bases not matched to a gene. The sequenced sample was PBMCs. The V gene is TRBV29-1, the J gene TRBJ2-7; the match to TRBD1 covers 9 bases. This TCR derives from a woman between 50 and 59 years old in good health and CMV-seropositive. The CDR3 is CSVEDKGQGDEQYF. CDR3 sequence (DNA): TGCAGCGTTGAAGATAAGGGACAGGGTGACGAGCAGTACTTC.